The clone carrying this TCR beta chain was seen just once. In the original analysis: Nucleated cell number was recorded as an estimate derived from reference gene primer amplification. Measured with immunoSEQ multiplex PCR; TCRdb has only the in-frame clones, and not every one. The V and J calls and the clone size are those of that table, but D and trimming were determined from the DNA. The sample records fewer than 200,000 clones, approximately 86% being singletons. The data derive from a study of blood T cell repertoires in COVID-19. Study context: Spain, Italy and the United States supplied samples that represented acute and convalescent COVID-19. Nucleic acid was either cDNA or gDNA, and it came from T cells, B-cell-depleted T cells, or PBMCs.

The V gene lost 1 base and the J gene lost 0 bases, with 10 bases spanning the gap. The CDR3 sequence is 16 residues long. In germline, CDR1 is SGHAT, CDR2 FQNNGV. Source material: peripheral blood. The receptor comes from a woman of 80 years or more with COVID-19, enrolled during active disease. This chain connects TRBV11-2 to TRBJ1-3; D ambiguous. CDR3 bases: TGTGCCAGCAGCTTAGCACAGACTATCTCTGGAAACACCATATATTTT. The encoded protein is CASSLAQTISGNTIYF.